A single T cell receptor (beta chain) is shown here with its context. This sample was taken from a study of blood T cell repertoires in COVID-19. CDR3 size: 20 residues. In germline, CDR1 is ENHRY, CDR2 SYGVKD. Deletions cut 5 bases from V and 0 bases from J, with 28 bases between. Profiled with immunoSEQ multiplex PCR; TCRdb holds only in-frame clones, not every one. Of about 220,000 clones in the sample, approximately 84% were seen once. The rearrangement joins TRBV10-3 to TRBJ1-2; D possibly corresponds to TRBD1 (5 bases). The sequencing sample was made of peripheral blood. This TCR derives from a woman aged 55-69 years with acute or convalescent COVID-19. DNA for the CDR3: TGTGCCATCAGTACTCCACTCACCTCCGGGACCCGCGGGGCTAACTATGGCTACACCTTC. It encodes CAISTPLTSGTRGANYGYTF.